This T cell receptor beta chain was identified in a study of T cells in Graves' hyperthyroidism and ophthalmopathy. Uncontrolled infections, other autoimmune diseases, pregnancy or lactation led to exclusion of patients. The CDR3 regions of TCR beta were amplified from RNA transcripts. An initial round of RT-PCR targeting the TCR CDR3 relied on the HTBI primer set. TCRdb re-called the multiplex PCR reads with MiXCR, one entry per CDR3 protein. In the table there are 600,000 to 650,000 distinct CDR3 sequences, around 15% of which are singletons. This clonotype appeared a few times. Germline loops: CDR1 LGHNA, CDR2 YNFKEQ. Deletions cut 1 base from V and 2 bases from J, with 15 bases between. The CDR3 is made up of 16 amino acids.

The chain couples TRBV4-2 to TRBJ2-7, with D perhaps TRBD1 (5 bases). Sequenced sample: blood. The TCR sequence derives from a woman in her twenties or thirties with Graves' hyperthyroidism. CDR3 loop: CASSQGGNGPTYEQYF. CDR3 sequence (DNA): TGTGCCAGCAGCCAAGGGGGCAACGGCCCCACCTACGAGCAGTACTTC.